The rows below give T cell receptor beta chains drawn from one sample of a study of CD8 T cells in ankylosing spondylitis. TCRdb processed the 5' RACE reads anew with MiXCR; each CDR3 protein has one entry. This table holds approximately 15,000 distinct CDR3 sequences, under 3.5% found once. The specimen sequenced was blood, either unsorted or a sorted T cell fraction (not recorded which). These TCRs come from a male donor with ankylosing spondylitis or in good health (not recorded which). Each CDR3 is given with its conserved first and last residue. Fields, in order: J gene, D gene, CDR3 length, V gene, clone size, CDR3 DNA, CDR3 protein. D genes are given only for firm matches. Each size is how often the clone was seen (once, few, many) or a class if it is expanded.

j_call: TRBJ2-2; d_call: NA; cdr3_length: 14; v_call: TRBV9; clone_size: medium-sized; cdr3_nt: TGTGCCAGCAGCACGTGGGGAAGAACCGGGGAGCTGTTTTTT; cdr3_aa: CASSTWGRTGELFF
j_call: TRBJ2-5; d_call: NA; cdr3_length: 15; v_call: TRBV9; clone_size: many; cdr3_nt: TGTGCCAGCGCCCCGACCGGGATCCTAAGGGAGACCCAGTACTTC; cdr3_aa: CASAPTGILRETQYF
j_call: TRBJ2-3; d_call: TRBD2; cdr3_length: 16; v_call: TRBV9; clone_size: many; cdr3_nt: TGTGCCAGCAGCCCCCAGGGTAGCGGGAAACCAGATACGCAGTATTTT; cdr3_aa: CASSPQGSGKPDTQYF
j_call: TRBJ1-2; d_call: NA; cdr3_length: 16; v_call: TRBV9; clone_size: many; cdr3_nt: TGTGCCAGCAGCGCCCTGGGCGCGGCAGGGTCCCTTGGCTACACCTTC; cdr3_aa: CASSALGAAGSLGYTF
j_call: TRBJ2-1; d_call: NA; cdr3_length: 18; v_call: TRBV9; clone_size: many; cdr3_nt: TGTGCCAGCAGCTCAACGGGAAAGAGTTCAAGCTCCTACAATGAGCAGTTCTTC; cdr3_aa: CASSSTGKSSSSYNEQFF
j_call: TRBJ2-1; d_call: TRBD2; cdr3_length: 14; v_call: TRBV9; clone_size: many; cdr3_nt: TGTGCCAGCAGCCCTAGCGGGAGGGCCCATGAGCAGTTCTTC; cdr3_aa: CASSPSGRAHEQFF
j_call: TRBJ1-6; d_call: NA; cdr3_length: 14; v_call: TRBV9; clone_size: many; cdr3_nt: TGTGCCAGCAGCCCACCTGGACCTAATTCACCCCTCCACTTT; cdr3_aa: CASSPPGPNSPLHF
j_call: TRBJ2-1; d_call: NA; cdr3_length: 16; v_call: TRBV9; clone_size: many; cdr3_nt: TGTGCCAGCAGCGGGCACCCAGGGGCGGCCATCGATGAGCAGTTCTTC; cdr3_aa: CASSGHPGAAIDEQFF
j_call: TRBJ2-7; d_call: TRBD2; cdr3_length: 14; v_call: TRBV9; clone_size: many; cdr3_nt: TGTGCCAGCAGCCTGGGACTAGCGGGCTACGAGCAGTACTTC; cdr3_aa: CASSLGLAGYEQYF
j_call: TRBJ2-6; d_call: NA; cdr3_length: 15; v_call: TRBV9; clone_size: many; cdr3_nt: TGTGCCAGCACCAAATCGACAGCTGGGGCCAACGTCCTGACTTTC; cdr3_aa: CASTKSTAGANVLTF
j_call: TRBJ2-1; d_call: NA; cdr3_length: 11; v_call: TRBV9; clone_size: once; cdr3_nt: TGTGCCAGCAGTTATAGAGATGAGCAGTTCTTC; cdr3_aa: CASSYRDEQFF
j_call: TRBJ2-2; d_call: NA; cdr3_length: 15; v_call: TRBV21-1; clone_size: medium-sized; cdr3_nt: TGTGCCAGCAGGCAACAGGGCTTTGCAGCCGGGGAGCTGTTTTTT; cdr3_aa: CASRQQGFAAGELFF
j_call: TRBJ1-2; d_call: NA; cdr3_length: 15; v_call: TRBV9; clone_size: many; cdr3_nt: TGTGCCAGCAGCGTGGGAGGGGACATCAACTATGGCTACACCTTC; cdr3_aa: CASSVGGDINYGYTF
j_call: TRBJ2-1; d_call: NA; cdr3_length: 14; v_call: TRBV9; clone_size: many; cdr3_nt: TGTGCCAGCAGCGACCGGACAGTACTGAGTGAGCAGTTCTTC; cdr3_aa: CASSDRTVLSEQFF
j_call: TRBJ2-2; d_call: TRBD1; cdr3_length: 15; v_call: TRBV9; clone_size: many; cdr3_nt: TGTGCCAGCAGCGCTGGGACAGCCGGAACCGGGGAGCTGTTTTTT; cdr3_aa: CASSAGTAGTGELFF
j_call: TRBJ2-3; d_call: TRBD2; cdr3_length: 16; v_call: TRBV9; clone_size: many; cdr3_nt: TGTGCCAGCAGCTCCGGGGGGACTAGCCTAATAGATACGCAGTATTTT; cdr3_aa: CASSSGGTSLIDTQYF
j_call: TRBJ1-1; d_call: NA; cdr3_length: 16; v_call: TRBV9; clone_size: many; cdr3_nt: TGTGCCAGCAGCGTAGGCCTCTCTAACAGCGCCACTGAAGCTTTCTTT; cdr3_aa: CASSVGLSNSATEAFF
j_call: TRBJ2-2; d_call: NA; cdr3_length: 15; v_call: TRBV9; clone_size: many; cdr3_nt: TGTGCCAGCAGCGGGACCGGGACGGGGACCGGGGAGCTGTTTTTT; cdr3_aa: CASSGTGTGTGELFF
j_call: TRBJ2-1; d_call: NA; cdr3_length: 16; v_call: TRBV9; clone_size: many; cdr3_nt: TGTGCCAGCAGCGTCAAACGGGGCAGCTCCTACAATGAGCAGTTCTTC; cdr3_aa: CASSVKRGSSYNEQFF
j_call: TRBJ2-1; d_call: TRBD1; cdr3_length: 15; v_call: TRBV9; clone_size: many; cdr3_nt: TGTGCCAGCAGCGACCGGGACAGGGGGGACAATGAGCAGTTCTTC; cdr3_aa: CASSDRDRGDNEQFF
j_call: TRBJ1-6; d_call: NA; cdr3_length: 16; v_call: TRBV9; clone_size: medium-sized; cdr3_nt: TGTGCCAGCAGTGACCGGGGTATCTCCTATAATTCACCCCTCCACTTT; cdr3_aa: CASSDRGISYNSPLHF
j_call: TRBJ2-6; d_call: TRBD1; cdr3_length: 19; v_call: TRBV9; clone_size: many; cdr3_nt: TGTGCCAGCAGCGTCCTTCCCGGGACAGGGGGATCTGGGGCCAACGTCCTGACTTTC; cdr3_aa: CASSVLPGTGGSGANVLTF
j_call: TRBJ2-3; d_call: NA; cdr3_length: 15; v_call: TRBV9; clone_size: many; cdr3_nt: TGTGCCAGCAGCGGACTAGTCGGTAACACAGATACGCAGTATTTT; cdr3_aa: CASSGLVGNTDTQYF
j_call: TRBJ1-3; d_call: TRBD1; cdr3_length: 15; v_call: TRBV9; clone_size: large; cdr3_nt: TGTGCCAGCAGCGCGACAGGGGAGTCGGGAAACACCATATATTTT; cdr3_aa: CASSATGESGNTIYF
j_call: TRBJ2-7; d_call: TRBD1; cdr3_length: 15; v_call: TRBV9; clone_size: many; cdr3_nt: TGTGCCAGCAGCGAAGGACAGGAAACTTTTTACGAGCAGTACTTC; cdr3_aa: CASSEGQETFYEQYF
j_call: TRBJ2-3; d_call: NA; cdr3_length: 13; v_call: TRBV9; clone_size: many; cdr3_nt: TGTGCCAGCAGCGTAGCGGGGGTTGATACGCAGTATTTT; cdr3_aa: CASSVAGVDTQYF
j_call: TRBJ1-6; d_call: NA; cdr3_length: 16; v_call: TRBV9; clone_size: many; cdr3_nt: TGTGCCAGCAGCCCCGCTGGGATTCAGTCAAATTCACCCCTCCACTTT; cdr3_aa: CASSPAGIQSNSPLHF
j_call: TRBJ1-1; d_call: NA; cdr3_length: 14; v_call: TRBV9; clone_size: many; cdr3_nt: TGTGCCAGCAGTGTCAAATCTCGGAACACTGAAGCTTTCTTT; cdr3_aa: CASSVKSRNTEAFF
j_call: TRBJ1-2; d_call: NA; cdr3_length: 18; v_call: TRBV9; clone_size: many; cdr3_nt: TGTGCCAGCAGCGCACAACTAACTGCAGGGCGGGATAGATATGGCTACACCTTC; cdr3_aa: CASSAQLTAGRDRYGYTF
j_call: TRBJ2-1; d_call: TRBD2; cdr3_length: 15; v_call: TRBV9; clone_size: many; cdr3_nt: TGTGCCAGCAGCGTTCTAGCGGGTCGGGGTAATGAGCAGTTCTTC; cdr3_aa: CASSVLAGRGNEQFF
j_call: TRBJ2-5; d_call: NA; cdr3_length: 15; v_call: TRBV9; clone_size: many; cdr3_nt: TGTGCCAGCAGCGTAGCCCCCGACAGCCAAGAGACCCAGTACTTC; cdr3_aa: CASSVAPDSQETQYF
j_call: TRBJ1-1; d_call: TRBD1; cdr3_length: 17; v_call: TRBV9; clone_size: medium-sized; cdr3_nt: TGTGCCAGCAGCTCTACCCCAGGGGGCGCAAAGAACACTGAAGCTTTCTTT; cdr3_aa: CASSSTPGGAKNTEAFF
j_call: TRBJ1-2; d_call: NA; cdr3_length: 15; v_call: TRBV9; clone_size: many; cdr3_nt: TGTGCCAGCAGCGTAGCCGGAATCCAGGTTCATGGCTACACCTTC; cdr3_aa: CASSVAGIQVHGYTF
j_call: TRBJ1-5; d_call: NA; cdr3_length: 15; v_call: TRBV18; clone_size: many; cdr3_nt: TGTGCCAGCTTCACGATCAGCTATAGCAATCAGCCCCAGCATTTT; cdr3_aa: CASFTISYSNQPQHF
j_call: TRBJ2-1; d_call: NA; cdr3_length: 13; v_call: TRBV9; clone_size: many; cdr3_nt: TGTGCCAGCAGCGCGTCCTCAGTAGGAGAGCAGTTCTTC; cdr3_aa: CASSASSVGEQFF
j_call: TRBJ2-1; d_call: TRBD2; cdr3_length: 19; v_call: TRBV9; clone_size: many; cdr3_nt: TGTGCCAGCAGCGTCCAACCGGGGGGGGGCGGGAGAGGTTACAATGAGCAGTTCTTC; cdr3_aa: CASSVQPGGGGRGYNEQFF
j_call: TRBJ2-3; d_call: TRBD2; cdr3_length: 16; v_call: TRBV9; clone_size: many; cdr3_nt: TGTGCCAGCAGCGTAACTAGCGTACTACGCACAGATACGCAGTATTTT; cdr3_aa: CASSVTSVLRTDTQYF
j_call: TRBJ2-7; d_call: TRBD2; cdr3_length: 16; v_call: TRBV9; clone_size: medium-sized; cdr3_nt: TGTGCCAGCAGCCTAAGGGAGGGGCAGGCCTCCTACGAGCAGTACTTC; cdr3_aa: CASSLREGQASYEQYF
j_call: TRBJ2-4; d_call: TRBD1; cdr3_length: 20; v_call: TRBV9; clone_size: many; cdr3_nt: TGTGCCAGCAGCGTAGGTTCGGGTTGGGGCAGGGGGCAGGGTGAAAACATTCAGTACTTC; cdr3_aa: CASSVGSGWGRGQGENIQYF
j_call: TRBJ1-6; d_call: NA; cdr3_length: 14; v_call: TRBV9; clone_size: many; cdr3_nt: TGTGCCAGCAGGACAGAACAATCAGGGTCACCCCTCCACTTT; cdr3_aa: CASRTEQSGSPLHF
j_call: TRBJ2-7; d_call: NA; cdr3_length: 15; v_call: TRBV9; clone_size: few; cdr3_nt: TGTGCCAGCAGCGTGTCTGGGACGTTAACGGGCGAGCAGTACTTC; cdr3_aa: CASSVSGTLTGEQYF